The T cell receptor (beta chain) under discussion was sequenced for a study of radiotherapy plus CTLA-4 blockade in lung cancer. Background on the study: Objective responses occurred in 15% to 20% of patients; roughly 31% had disease control. General observations from the study: Blood TCR clones of tumor origin expanded after radiotherapy plus ipilimumab. Early shifts in blood T cell clones, with interferon-beta, reportedly predicted response best.

Ipilimumab-mediated CTLA-4 blockade plus focal radiation was given to patients having chemo-refractory metastatic non-small-cell lung cancer. As for this clone: Its antigen is as yet unknown.

TCRdb's copy holds only in-frame clones and misses some; the assay was immunoSEQ multiplex PCR. The table has 65,000 to 90,000 clones, 87% seen once; the top ten hold 40%. CDR1 and CDR2 (germline): SGHAT, FQNNGV. V shed 4 bases and J 6 bases; nucleotides not matched to a gene: 13. The CDR3 loop spans 17 amino acids. The starting material was peripheral blood, obtained from a patient treated with radiotherapy plus ipilimumab. This sequence joins TRBV11-2 and TRBJ2-1, with TRBD2 identical over 9 bases. The origin of this receptor is a human donor with non-small cell lung cancer that progressed on radiotherapy plus ipilimumab. The CDR3 region is CASSSLQGLAGGNEQFF. CDR3 bases: TGTGCCAGCAGCTCGCTGCAGGGACTAGCCGGGGGCAATGAGCAGTTCTTC.